This passage covers 24 T cell receptor beta chains from one sample sequenced in a study of blood T cell repertoires in COVID-19 (dated by TCRdb to 2018 to 2020). Library method: the immunoSEQ multiplex PCR assay. Drawn from immuneACCESS, this table holds only the in-frame rearrangements with V and J called that TCRdb kept. Clones are partly lost; checked studies trace under half to an unresolved V gene and leave the rest unexplained. Counted in this sample were hundreds of thousands of clones; more than 90% of them appeared once. The ten largest clones add up to roughly 2.5% of the sample. Specimen: PBMCs or T cells enriched from blood (not recorded which). The receptors were sampled from a man in his fifties or sixties who had recovered from COVID-19.

This rearrangement joins TRBV9 to TRBJ2-2; D not resolved. This CDR3 is 11 amino acids long. Germline CDR1 and CDR2: SGDLS and YYNGEE. With 3 bases removed from V and 6 bases from J, the gap between germline ends came to 3 bases. CDR3 residues: CASSEPGELFF. The CDR3 nucleotides are TGTGCCAGCAGCGAGCCCGGGGAGCTGTTTTTT.

The chain uses TRBV28 and TRBJ2-7, with D maybe TRBD1 (6 bases). Germline assignment: CDR1 MDHEN and CDR2 SYDVKM. V shed 5 bases and J shed 1 base, with 9 bases lying between them. The length of the CDR3 is 13 residues. This chain's CDR3 is CASSLQGSYEQYF. CDR3 bases: TGTGCCAGCAGTCTGCAGGGGTCCTACGAGCAGTACTTC.

The chain has TRBV29-1 and TRBJ2-3; tentative D call: TRBD2 (7 bases). Trimming cost V 4 bases and J 1 base, with 18 bases left between them. The length of the CDR3 is 16 residues. From germline, CDR1 is SQVTM and CDR2 ANQGSEA. The CDR3: CSVGGGETGGTDTQYF. The CDR3 DNA sequence: TGCAGCGTTGGGGGGGGAGAGACAGGAGGCACAGATACGCAGTATTTT.

This chain links TRBV10-1 with TRBJ2-3, with D perhaps TRBD2 (5 bases). Germline V gene lookup returns CDR1 WNHNN and CDR2 SYGVQD (reference sequence). V was pared by 4 bases and J by 6 bases, with 11 bases between. The CDR3 consists of 13 residues. The CDR3: CASSGPSWDTQYF. CDR3 sequence (DNA): TGCGCCAGCAGTGGGCCTAGCTGGGATACGCAGTATTTT.

DNA of the CDR3: TGTGCCAGCACAAGAGGTGCAAATCAGCCCCAGCATTTT. It codes for CASTRGANQPQHF. V gene TRBV12-3 or TRBV12-4 combines with J gene TRBJ1-5, with D uncertain. The CDR3 runs to 13 residues. V dropped 7 bases and J dropped 4 bases, with 11 bases sitting between them.

This clone was observed once. This chain connects TRBV10-3 to TRBJ2-7, with D perhaps TRBD2 (6 bases). CDR3 length equals 15 residues. The V end lost 2 bases, the J end lost 0 bases, and 11 bases lay between the germline ends. Germline values: CDR1 ENHRY, CDR2 SYGVKD. The CDR3 protein is CAISEGGTSSYEQYF. In nucleotides, the CDR3 is TGTGCCATCAGTGAGGGCGGGACGAGCTCCTACGAGCAGTACTTC.

The chain links TRBV3-1 (or the pseudogene TRBV3-2) to TRBJ2-7, with TRBD1 as a possible D gene (5 bases). The V gene lost 0 bases and the J gene lost 1 base, with 13 bases spanning the gap. The germline V gene has CDR1 LGHDT and CDR2 YNNKEL (reference sequence). This CDR3 region has 16 residues. CDR3 coding DNA: TGTGCCAGCAGCCAAGATCTCGCAGCAGGGTCCTACGAGCAGTACTTC. It specifies CASSQDLAAGSYEQYF.

The chain combines TRBV3-1 (or the pseudogene TRBV3-2) with TRBJ2-7; 8 bases match TRBD1. This CDR3 comprises 16 residues. The ends lost 5 bases at V and 3 bases at J; junction bases unmatched: 12. Germline V lookup: CDR1 LGHDT, CDR2 YNNKEL (reference sequence). The CDR3 spells CASSGDRGNEHYEQYF. The CDR3 coding sequence is TGTGCCAGCAGCGGAGACAGGGGAAACGAGCACTACGAGCAGTACTTC.

This clone came up a few times. The chain uses TRBV2 and TRBJ1-4, with D tentatively TRBD1 (6 bases). This CDR3 region has 14 residues. The V gene lost 4 bases and the J gene lost 7 bases, with 13 bases spanning the gap. Germline lookup yields CDR1 SNHLY and CDR2 FYNNEI. The CDR3, as DNA: TGTGCCAGCAGTGCAGGGGATGCAGTTGAAAAACTGTTTTTT. Amino acid sequence: CASSAGDAVEKLFF.

The chain links TRBV28 to TRBJ2-7; TRBD1 matches at 7 bases. There are 16 residues in the CDR3. With V trimmed by 2 bases and J by 0 bases, 7 bases remained unmatched. Germline CDR1 MDHEN, CDR2 SYDVKM. The CDR3 DNA is TGTGCCAGCAGTTTACCGGGACAGAGGAGCTCCTACGAGCAGTACTTC. Translated: CASSLPGQRSSYEQYF.

The chain has TRBV7-9 and TRBJ2-1, with 12 bases aligning to TRBD1. Trimming cost V 2 bases and J 13 bases; bases outside gene matches: 12. The germline V gene encodes CDR1 SEHNR and CDR2 FQNEAQ (reference sequence). This CDR3 is built from 16 residues. The CDR3 here is CASSLTGTGGAYIQFF. In DNA, the CDR3 is TGTGCCAGCAGCTTAACCGGGACAGGGGGCGCCTATATACAGTTCTTC.

This sequence joins TRBV5-4 and TRBJ2-7; D possibly corresponds to TRBD1 (5 bases). Germline values: CDR1 SGHNT, CDR2 YYREEE (reference sequence). V lost 5 bases and J 3 bases, leaving 12 bases between the germline ends. This CDR3 region has 13 residues. CDR3 DNA sequence: TGTGCCAGCAGGTTCACAGGTGACTACGAGCAGTACTTC. It yields the protein CASRFTGDYEQYF.

The rearrangement uses TRBV12-3 or TRBV12-4 and TRBJ1-3; D is undetermined. V lost 6 bases to trimming and J lost 5 bases, with 8 bases between them. This CDR3 has 12 residues. For the CDR3, the DNA is TGTGCCAGCAGCCTTTACAGAAACACCATATATTTT. It specifies CASSLYRNTIYF.

The chain joins TRBV7-3 to TRBJ1-1; perhaps TRBD1 as D (5 bases). CDR1 and CDR2 (germline): SGHTA, FQGTGA. The CDR3 spans 13 residues. V lost 5 bases to trimming and J lost 4 bases, with 11 bases between them. Written as DNA, the CDR3 is TGTGCCAGCAGCCCCGGCGGGGCCACTGAAGCTTTCTTT. Amino acids: CASSPGGATEAFF.

This rearrangement joins TRBV6-5 to TRBJ1-3, with D perhaps TRBD1 (5 bases). Trimming removed 7 bases at V and 3 bases at J, with 10 bases between. The CDR3 has 13 amino acids. Germline V gives CDR1 MNHEY, CDR2 SVGAGI. The CDR3: CASKRGGGNTIYF. The CDR3, as DNA: TGTGCCAGCAAAAGGGGAGGTGGAAACACCATATATTTT.

The chain is built from TRBV29-1 and TRBJ2-1, with D maybe TRBD2 (5 bases). CDR1 SQVTM and CDR2 ANQGSEA come from the germline V gene. The CDR3 runs 15 residues. Trimming shortened V by 6 bases and J by 5 bases, and 20 bases separated the two germline ends. CDR3 sequence reads: CSVDPERNVNNEQFF. Here the CDR3 DNA reads TGCAGCGTCGACCCAGAGCGGAACGTCAACAATGAGCAGTTCTTC.

The chain is built from TRBV5-1 and TRBJ2-7; 7 nucleotides line up with TRBD2. Germline V gene data show CDR1 as SGHRS and CDR2 as YFSETQ. Trimming at V came to 3 bases and at J to 0 bases, leaving 3 bases not matched to a gene. The CDR3 loop spans 14 amino acids. The CDR3 region is CASSWGGGSYEQYF. The DNA for the CDR3 is TGCGCCAGCAGCTGGGGCGGGGGCTCCTACGAGCAGTACTTC. The full variable domain, in which reference TRBV5-1 and TRBJ2-7 provide the parts outside the CDR3, is KAGVTQTPRYLIKTRGQQVTLSCSPISGHRSVSWYQQTPGQGLQFLFEYFSETQRNKGNFPGRFSGRQFSNSRSEMNVSTLELGDSALYLCASSWGGGSYEQYFGPGTRLTVT.

The genes are TRBV6-5 and TRBJ2-3, with D unclear. Trimming took 4 bases from V and 2 from J, leaving 10 bases between them. Germline V CDR1 and CDR2: MNHEY, SVGAGI. This CDR3 contains 14 residues. CDR3 protein: CASSSHRHTDTQYF. The CDR3 DNA is TGTGCCAGCAGTTCTCATCGACACACAGATACGCAGTATTTT.

The genes are TRBV28 and TRBJ1-1; possibly TRBD1 for D (5 bases). CDR1 is MDHEN, CDR2 SYDVKM, per germline. The CDR3 has 13 residues. V lost 2 bases and J 1 base, leaving 5 bases between the germline ends. DNA of the CDR3: TGTGCCAGCAGTTTACAGGGGAACACTGAAGCTTTCTTT. It specifies CASSLQGNTEAFF.

The rearrangement links TRBV5-1 to TRBJ1-2; 7 nucleotides agree with TRBD1. CDR1 is SGHRS, CDR2 YFSETQ, per germline. CDR3 length: 13 residues. Trimming cost V 1 base and J 4 bases; bases outside gene matches: 1. The CDR3 DNA follows: TGCGCCAGCAGCTTGTACAGGGGCTATGGCTACACCTTC. It is translated as CASSLYRGYGYTF.

V gene TRBV4-2 combines with J gene TRBJ1-1; tentatively, D is TRBD1 (5 bases). The CDR3 totals 15 residues. The V gene lost 0 bases and the J gene lost 4 bases, with 12 bases spanning the gap. Germline V gives CDR1 LGHNA, CDR2 YNFKEQ. CDR3 nucleotides: TGTGCCAGCAGCCAAGAATCCAGGGTAGGCACTGAAGCTTTCTTT. Residues: CASSQESRVGTEAFF.

The V and J genes are TRBV12-2 and TRBJ2-7; the table names TRBD2, a call not compared with the DNA. TRBV12-2 represents a pseudogene. The CDR3 covers 14 residues. Written as DNA, the CDR3 is TGTGCAAGTCGCATGCGAGGATTCGAATGCGAGCAGTACTTC. This encodes CASRMRGFECEQYF.

The V gene is TRBV7-8, the J gene TRBJ1-2; 8 nucleotides match TRBD1. Trimming cost V 3 bases and J 8 bases; bases outside gene matches: 5. The CDR3 totals 13 residues. Germline V gene lookup returns CDR1 SGHVS and CDR2 FQNEAQ. In DNA form, the CDR3 reads TGTGCCAGCAGCTTGACAGGGGCTTTGGGCTACACCTTC. Translating gives CASSLTGALGYTF.

The J gene is TRBJ2-1, the V gene TRBV5-4, with TRBD2 matching over 8 bases. Germline V gene sequence: CDR1 SGHNT, CDR2 YYREEE (reference sequence). This CDR3 has 17 residues. Trimming cost V 0 bases and J 8 bases; bases outside gene matches: 13. The CDR3 DNA sequence: TGTGCCAGCAGCTTGGACGCCCGGGGGGGCCTTTCCGATGAGCAGTTCTTC. This codes for CASSLDARGGLSDEQFF. Drawing the rest from reference TRBV5-4 and TRBJ2-1, the complete variable domain is ETGVTQSPTHLIKTRGQQVTLRCSSQSGHNTVSWYQQALGQGPQFIFQYYREEENGRGNFPPRFSGLQFPNYSSELNVNALELDDSALYLCASSLDARGGLSDEQFFGPGTRLTVL.